Here is one T cell receptor beta chain with its context. Its specificity is not known. V was shortened by 3 bases and J by 8 bases, with 16 bases between the two germline ends. The CDR3 extends over 14 amino acids. Germline assignment: CDR1 MNHNS and CDR2 SASEGT. The data are from a study of OX40 agonist ivuxolimab in advanced cancers. Overall study context: Patients were dosed with the agonistic anti-OX40 (CD134) antibody ivuxolimab. Mean age approximately 61 years, range roughly 20 to 85; approximately 80% male. General observations from the study: Both CD4+ and CD8+ T cell populations in blood had undergone clonal expansion by week 6 at 0.1 to 3.0 mg/kg.

It was autoimmune disease history or systemic immunosuppression that excluded patients. The table came from immunoSEQ multiplex PCR; TCRdb's copy has only in-frame clones and leaves some out. The sample has 82,000 or so clones; over 85% are singletons. The chain employs TRBV6-1 and TRBJ1-2; a weak D match, TRBD1 (6 bases). This sample comprised CD4+ or CD8+ T cells sorted from blood, obtained in a trial of the OX40 agonist ivuxolimab. The TCR originated in an adult with an advanced solid tumor such as melanoma, head and neck, liver or kidney cancer. CDR3 DNA sequence: TGTGCCAGCAGTGAGTCGGGCAGGGGCTGGGGCTACACCTTC. Its translation is CASSESGRGWGYTF.